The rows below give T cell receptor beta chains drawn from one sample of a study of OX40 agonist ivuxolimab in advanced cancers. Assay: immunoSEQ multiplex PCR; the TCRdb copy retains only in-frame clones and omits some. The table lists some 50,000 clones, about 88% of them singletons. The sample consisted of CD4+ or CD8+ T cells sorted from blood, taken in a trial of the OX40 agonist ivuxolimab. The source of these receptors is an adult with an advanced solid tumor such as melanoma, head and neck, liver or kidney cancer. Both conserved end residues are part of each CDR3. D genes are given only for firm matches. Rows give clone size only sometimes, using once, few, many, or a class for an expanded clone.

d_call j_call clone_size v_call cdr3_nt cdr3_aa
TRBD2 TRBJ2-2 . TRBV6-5 TGTGCCAGCAGTTTGACTAGCGGGAAGAACACCGGGGAGCTGTTTTTT CASSLTSGKNTGELFF
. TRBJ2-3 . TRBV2 TGTGCCAGCAGTGGCACAGGGAACACAGATACGCAGTATTTT CASSGTGNTDTQYF
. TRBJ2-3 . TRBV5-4 TGTGCCAGCAGCCAAACTTTGGGACTCACAGATACGCAGTATTTT CASSQTLGLTDTQYF
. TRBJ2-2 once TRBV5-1 TGCGCCAGCAGCTCCGGACAGTTGATCGGGGAGCTGTTTTTT CASSSGQLIGELFF
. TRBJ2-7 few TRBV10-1 TGCGCCAGCAGTCCCAGGGGCCACGAGCAGTACTTC CASSPRGHEQYF
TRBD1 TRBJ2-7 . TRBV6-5 TGTGCCAGCAGACACAAATGGACAGGGCCGGGCGAGCAGTACTTC CASRHKWTGPGEQYF
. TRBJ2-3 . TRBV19 TGTGCCAGTAGTATAGAGGGACGTATCACAGATACGCAGTATTTT CASSIEGRITDTQYF
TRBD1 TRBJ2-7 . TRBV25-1 TGTGCCATTTCAGGGGGAAACTACGAGCAGTACTTC CAISGGNYEQYF
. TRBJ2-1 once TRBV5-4 TGTGCCAGCAGCCATAGGGGCGTCAATGAGCAGTTCTTC CASSHRGVNEQFF
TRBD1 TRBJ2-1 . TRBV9 TGTGCCAGCAGCCCCCGGACAGGGGATGGCAATGAGCAGTTCTTC CASSPRTGDGNEQFF